A single sample gave rise to the 11 T cell receptor beta chains below, sequenced in a study of control samples from healthy donors and cancer patients. The protocol was immunoSEQ multiplex PCR, while the TCRdb copy is restricted to in-frame clones and leaves out a portion. The repertoire holds some 150,000 clones, with roughly nine tenths as singletons. The specimen was blood. Receptors originate from a man between 18 and 29 years old in good health.

This clone was recorded once. The chain links TRBV5-6 to TRBJ2-5; a possible D gene is TRBD1 (6 bases). The V end lost 2 bases, the J end lost 5 bases, and 16 bases lay between the germline ends. The germline CDR1 and CDR2 sequences are SGHDT and YYEEEE. This CDR3 is 15 amino acids long. CDR3 sequence reads: CASSLTGTGWETQYF. The CDR3 coding sequence is TGTGCCAGCAGCTTAACAGGGACGGGTTGGGAGACCCAGTACTTC.

The chain has TRBV7-3 and TRBJ1-2; 7 bases match TRBD1. J lost 7 bases, V lost 4 bases, and 6 bases had no gene match. The CDR3 runs to 13 residues. From germline, CDR1 is SGHTA and CDR2 FQGTGA. Here the CDR3 reads CASSSRQGAGYTF. DNA for the CDR3: TGTGCCAGCAGCTCGAGACAGGGCGCTGGCTACACCTTC.

CDR3 nucleotide sequence: TGTGCCAGCAGCGTAGCACTAGGTCCAACAGATACGCAGTATTTT. Protein sequence: CASSVALGPTDTQYF. The chain links TRBV9 to TRBJ2-3, with a possible D match to TRBD2 (5 bases). The germline gives CDR1 SGDLS, CDR2 YYNGEE. This CDR3 has 15 amino acids. The V end was cut by 0 bases, the J end by 3 bases, with 11 bases between.

The chain carries TRBV15 and TRBJ2-7, with 8 bases that match TRBD1. With 1 base clipped from V and 3 bases from J, the junction kept 11 bases outside the gene matches. This CDR3 is built from 17 residues. Germline V gene data show CDR1 as LNHNV and CDR2 as YYDKDF (reference sequence). CDR3 sequence reads: CATSRGGRDRRNYEQYF. The CDR3 nucleotides read TGTGCCACCAGCAGAGGGGGGCGGGACAGGAGAAACTACGAGCAGTACTTC.

The genes are TRBV5-1 and TRBJ2-2; D unresolved. V was pared by 5 bases and J by 4 bases, with 12 bases between. Germline V gives CDR1 SGHRS, CDR2 YFSETQ. The CDR3 is 14 residues long. The CDR3 loop is CASSSRYGTGELFF. The CDR3 region has the DNA TGCGCCAGCAGTAGTCGTTATGGCACCGGGGAGCTGTTTTTT. The full variable domain, with the rest looked up from reference TRBV5-1 and TRBJ2-2, is KAGVTQTPRYLIKTRGQQVTLSCSPISGHRSVSWYQQTPGQGLQFLFEYFSETQRNKGNFPGRFSGRQFSNSRSEMNVSTLELGDSALYLCASSSRYGTGELFFGEGSRLTVL.

The J gene is TRBJ1-2, the V gene TRBV29-1, with D possibly TRBD1 on 5 matching bases. Germline CDR1 reads SQVTM; CDR2 reads ANQGSEA. There are 14 residues in the CDR3. V lost 7 bases, J lost 2 bases, and 17 bases lay in between. The CDR3 DNA sequence: TGCAGCGACACTTTGACAGCATCAAACTATGGCTACACCTTC. Translation: CSDTLTASNYGYTF.

This sequence joins TRBV3-1 (or the pseudogene TRBV3-2) and TRBJ1-1; D not resolved. V dropped 2 bases and J dropped 10 bases, with 11 bases sitting between them. This CDR3 is built from 12 residues. Germline loops: CDR1 LGHDT, CDR2 YNNKEL (reference sequence). In DNA form, the CDR3 reads TGTGCCAGCAGCCAATTCCGGGGTACAGCTTTCTTT. Residues: CASSQFRGTAFF.

The chain carries TRBV7-9 and TRBJ1-6, with TRBD1 matching over 7 bases. The CDR3 runs to 14 residues. Trimming took 4 bases from V and 6 from J; bases not matched to a gene: 3. Germline CDR1 and CDR2: SEHNR and FQNEAQ (reference sequence). CDR3 sequence (DNA): TGTGCCAGCAGCTCGGACAGGAGTAATTCACCCCTCCACTTT. This sequence encodes CASSSDRSNSPLHF.

V usage is TRBV7-8 and J usage is TRBJ2-1; TRBD2 might be the D (6 bases). Germline CDR1 is SGHVS and CDR2 is FQNEAQ. This CDR3 spans 15 amino acids. Between the trimmed V and J ends, which lost 2 bases and 8 bases, there was a span of 16 bases. CDR3 region: CASSLTITAGHEQFF. The CDR3 region has the DNA TGTGCCAGCAGCTTAACCATTACAGCGGGCCATGAGCAGTTCTTC.

This clone was counted a single time. This chain connects TRBV19 to TRBJ1-2; 8 bases fit TRBD1. The CDR3 totals 15 residues. CDR1 LNHDA and CDR2 SQIVND come from the germline V gene (reference sequence). V dropped 4 bases and J dropped 0; count of bases not matched to a gene: 4. The CDR3 coding sequence is TGTGCCAGTAGTAGGGGACAGGACGCTAACTATGGCTACACCTTC. It encodes CASSRGQDANYGYTF. The variable domain in full, completed from reference TRBV19 and TRBJ1-2, reads DGGITQSPKYLFRKEGQNVTLSCEQNLNHDAMYWYRQDPGQGLRLIYYSQIVNDFQKGDIAEGYSVSREKKESFPLTVTSAQKNPTAFYLCASSRGQDANYGYTFGSGTRLTVV.

The gene calls are TRBV6-1 and TRBJ1-1; no reliable D call. Germline lookup yields CDR1 MNHNS and CDR2 SASEGT. With 1 base removed from V and 4 bases from J, the gap between germline ends came to 16 bases. The CDR3 consists of 16 residues. The CDR3 reads CASSEDDHYGGTEAFF. The CDR3 DNA is TGTGCCAGCAGTGAAGACGATCATTACGGTGGCACTGAAGCTTTCTTT.